Sequencing of this T cell receptor beta chain was carried out in a study of blood T cell repertoires in COVID-19. About the research overall: Samples representing acute and convalescent COVID-19 were sourced from the United States, Italy and Spain.

In the original workflow: Researchers report that nucleated cell counts were estimated from reference gene primer amplification. The repertoire was sequenced with immunoSEQ multiplex PCR; TCRdb's copy has only in-frame clones and lacks some. V and J calls plus clone size are reproduced from that table; the DNA served to infer D and trimming. This sample yields more than 100,000 clones, of which approximately 90% are seen a single time; about 4.5% belongs to the top ten. Only one count was recorded for this clone. The clonotype was recovered from a man aged 35-49 years with acute or convalescent COVID-19. The specimen sequenced was peripheral blood.

The chain's CDR3 is CASKGIEGFHGSEAFF. CDR3 coding DNA: TGTGCCAGTAAGGGGATCGAAGGCTTCCACGGGTCTGAAGCTTTCTTT. V is TRBV19 and J is TRBJ1-1, with D perhaps TRBD1 (5 bases). V was clipped by 7 bases and J by 6 bases, with 24 bases between them. The CDR3 is made up of 16 amino acids. The germline V gene has CDR1 LNHDA and CDR2 SQIVND (reference sequence).